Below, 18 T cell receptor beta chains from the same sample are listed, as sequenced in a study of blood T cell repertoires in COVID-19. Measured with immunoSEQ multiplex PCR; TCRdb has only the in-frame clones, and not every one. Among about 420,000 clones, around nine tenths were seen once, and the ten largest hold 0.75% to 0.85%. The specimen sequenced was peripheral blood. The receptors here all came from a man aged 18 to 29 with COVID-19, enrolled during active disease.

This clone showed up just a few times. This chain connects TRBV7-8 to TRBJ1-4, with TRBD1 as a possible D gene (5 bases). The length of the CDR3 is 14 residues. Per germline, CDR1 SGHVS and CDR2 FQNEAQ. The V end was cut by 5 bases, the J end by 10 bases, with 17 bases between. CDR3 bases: TGTGCCAGCAGCCCTAGTGGCCAGGGAGGAAAACTGTTTTTT. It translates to CASSPSGQGGKLFF.

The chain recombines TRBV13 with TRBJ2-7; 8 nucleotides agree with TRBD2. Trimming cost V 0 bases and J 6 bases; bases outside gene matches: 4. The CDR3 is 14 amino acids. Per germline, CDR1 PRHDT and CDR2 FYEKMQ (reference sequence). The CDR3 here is CASSLGLTSGEQYF. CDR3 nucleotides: TGTGCCAGCAGCTTAGGCTTAACTAGCGGCGAGCAGTACTTC.

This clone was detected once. In DNA, the CDR3 is TGTGCCTGGAGTGTACAGGGGACAGGGTTCCAAGAGACCCAGTACTTC. Translation: CAWSVQGTGFQETQYF. V usage is TRBV30 and J usage is TRBJ2-5, with TRBD1 matching 9 bases. Germline V gene data show CDR1 as GTSNPN and CDR2 as SVGIG (reference sequence). The CDR3 spans 16 residues. V shed 0 bases, J shed 1 base, and the junction held 6 bases outside the gene matches.

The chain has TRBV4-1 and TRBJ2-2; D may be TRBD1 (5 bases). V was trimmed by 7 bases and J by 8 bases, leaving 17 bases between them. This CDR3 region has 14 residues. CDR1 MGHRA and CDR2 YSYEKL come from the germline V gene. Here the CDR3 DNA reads TGCGCCAGCAAGGGGATCCTAGGCCCAGGGGAGCTGTTTTTT. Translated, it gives CASKGILGPGELFF.

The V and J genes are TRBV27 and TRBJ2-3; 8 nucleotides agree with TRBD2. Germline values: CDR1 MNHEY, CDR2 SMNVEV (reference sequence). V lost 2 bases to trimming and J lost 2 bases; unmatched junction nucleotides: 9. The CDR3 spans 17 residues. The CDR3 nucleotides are TGTGCCAGCAGTTTACTTCCGGGACTAGGGATCACAGATACGCAGTATTTT. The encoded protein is CASSLLPGLGITDTQYF.

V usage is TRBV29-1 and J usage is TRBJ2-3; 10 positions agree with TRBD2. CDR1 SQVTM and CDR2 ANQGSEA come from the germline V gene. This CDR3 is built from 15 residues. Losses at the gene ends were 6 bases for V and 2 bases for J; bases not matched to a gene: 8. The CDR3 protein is CSVRTSGVVTDTQYF. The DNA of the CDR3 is TGCAGCGTGAGGACTAGCGGCGTCGTCACAGATACGCAGTATTTT.

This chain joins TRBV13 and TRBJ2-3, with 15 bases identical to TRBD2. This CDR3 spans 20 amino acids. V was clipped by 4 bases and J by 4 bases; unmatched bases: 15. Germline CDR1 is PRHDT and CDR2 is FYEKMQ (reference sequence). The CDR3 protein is CASSSNWFKGLAGGADTQYF. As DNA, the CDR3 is TGTGCCAGCAGCTCGAACTGGTTCAAGGGACTAGCGGGAGGTGCAGATACGCAGTATTTT.

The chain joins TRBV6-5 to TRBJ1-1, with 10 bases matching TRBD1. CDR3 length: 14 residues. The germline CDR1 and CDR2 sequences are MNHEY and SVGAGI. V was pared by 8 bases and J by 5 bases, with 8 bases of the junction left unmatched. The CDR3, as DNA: TGTGCCAGCGAGACAGGGGGCAGTGGGACTGAAGCTTTCTTT. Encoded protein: CASETGGSGTEAFF.

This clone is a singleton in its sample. The CDR3 loop reads CASSSGSRQREELFF. DNA of the CDR3: TGTGCCAGCTCATCGGGATCCAGGCAAAGAGAGGAGCTGTTTTTT. The chain has TRBV18 and TRBJ2-2; D may be TRBD2 (5 bases). Trimming pared 5 bases from V and 10 bases from J, leaving 20 bases between. The CDR3 has 15 residues. From germline, CDR1 is KGHSH and CDR2 LQKENI.

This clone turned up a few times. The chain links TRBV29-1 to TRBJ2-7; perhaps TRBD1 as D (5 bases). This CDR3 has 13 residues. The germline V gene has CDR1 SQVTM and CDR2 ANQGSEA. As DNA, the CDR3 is TGCAGTTACCAGGACACCCACGCCTACGAGCAGTACTTC. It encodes CSYQDTHAYEQYF.

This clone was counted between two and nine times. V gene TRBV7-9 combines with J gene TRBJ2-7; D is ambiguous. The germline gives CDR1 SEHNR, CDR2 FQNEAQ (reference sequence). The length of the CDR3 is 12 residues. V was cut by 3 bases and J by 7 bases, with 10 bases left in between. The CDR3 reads CASSLSRGEQYF. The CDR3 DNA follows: TGTGCCAGCAGCTTGTCTAGAGGAGAGCAGTACTTC.

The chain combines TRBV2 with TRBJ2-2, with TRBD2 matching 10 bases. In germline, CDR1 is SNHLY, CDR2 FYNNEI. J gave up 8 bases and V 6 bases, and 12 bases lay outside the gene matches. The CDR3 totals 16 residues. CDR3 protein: CASRTGTSAPEGELFF. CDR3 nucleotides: TGTGCCAGCAGGACCGGGACTAGCGCGCCGGAGGGGGAGCTGTTTTTT.

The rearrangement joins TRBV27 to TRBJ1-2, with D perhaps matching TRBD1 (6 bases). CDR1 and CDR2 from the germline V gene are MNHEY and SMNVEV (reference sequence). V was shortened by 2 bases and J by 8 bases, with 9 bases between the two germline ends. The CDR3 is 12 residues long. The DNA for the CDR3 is TGTGCCAGCAGTTTAGGGGGCAAGGGCTACACCTTC. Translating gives CASSLGGKGYTF.

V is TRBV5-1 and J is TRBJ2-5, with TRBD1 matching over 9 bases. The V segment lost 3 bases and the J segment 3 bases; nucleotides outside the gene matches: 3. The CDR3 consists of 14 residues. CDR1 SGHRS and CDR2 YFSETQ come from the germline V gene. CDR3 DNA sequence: TGCGCCAGCAGCTGGGGACAGGGCGAAGAGACCCAGTACTTC. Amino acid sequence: CASSWGQGEETQYF.

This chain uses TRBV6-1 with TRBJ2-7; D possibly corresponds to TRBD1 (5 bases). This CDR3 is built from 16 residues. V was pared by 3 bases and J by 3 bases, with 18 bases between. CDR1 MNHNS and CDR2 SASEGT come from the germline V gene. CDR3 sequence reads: CASSDNRGLRVYEQYF. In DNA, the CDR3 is TGTGCCAGCAGTGATAATAGGGGATTAAGGGTCTACGAGCAGTACTTC.

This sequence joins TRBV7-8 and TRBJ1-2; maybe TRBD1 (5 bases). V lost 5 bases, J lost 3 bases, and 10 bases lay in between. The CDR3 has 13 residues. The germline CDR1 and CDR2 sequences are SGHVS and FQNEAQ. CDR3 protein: CASSRGLDYGYTF. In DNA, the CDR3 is TGTGCCAGCAGCCGGGGACTGGACTATGGCTACACCTTC.

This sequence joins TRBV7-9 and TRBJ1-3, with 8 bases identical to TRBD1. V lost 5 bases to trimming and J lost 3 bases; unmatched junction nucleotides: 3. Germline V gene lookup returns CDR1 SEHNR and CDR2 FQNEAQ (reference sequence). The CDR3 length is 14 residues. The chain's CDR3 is CASSPGQGGNTIYF. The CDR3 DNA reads TGTGCCAGCAGCCCTGGACAGGGTGGAAACACCATATATTTT.

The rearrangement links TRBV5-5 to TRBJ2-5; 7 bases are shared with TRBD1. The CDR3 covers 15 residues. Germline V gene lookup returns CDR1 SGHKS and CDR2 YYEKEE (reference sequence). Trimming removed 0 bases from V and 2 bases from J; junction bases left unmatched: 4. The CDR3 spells CASSLGPGQQETQYF. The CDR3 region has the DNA TGTGCCAGCAGCTTGGGGCCGGGACAGCAAGAGACCCAGTACTTC.